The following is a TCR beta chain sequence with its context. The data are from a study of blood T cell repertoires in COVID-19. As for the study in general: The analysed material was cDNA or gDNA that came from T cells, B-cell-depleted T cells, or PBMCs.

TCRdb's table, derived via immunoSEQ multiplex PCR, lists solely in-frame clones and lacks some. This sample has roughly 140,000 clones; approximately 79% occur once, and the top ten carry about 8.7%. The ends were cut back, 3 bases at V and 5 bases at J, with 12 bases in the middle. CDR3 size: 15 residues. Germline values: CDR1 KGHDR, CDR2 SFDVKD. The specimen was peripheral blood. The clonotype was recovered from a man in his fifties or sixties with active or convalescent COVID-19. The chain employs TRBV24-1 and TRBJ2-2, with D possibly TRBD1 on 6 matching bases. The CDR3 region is CATSDARDITGELFF. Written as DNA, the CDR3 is TGTGCCACCAGTGATGCCAGGGACATTACCGGGGAGCTGTTTTTT.